This T cell receptor (beta chain) came from a study of memory CD4+ T cells and cytomegalovirus serostatus. Study summary: Healthy Belgian adult donors included about nine CMV-positive and fewer than 25 CMV-negative people.

The sort gate was single viable CD3+CD4+CD8-CD45RO+ cells for memory CD4+ T cells. Serum IgG to CMV pp150, pp28, p38 and p52 defined serostatus. Positive selection with CD4 microbeads enriched total CD4+ T cells. Per the study methods: Out-of-frame sequences were removed, leaving 2 million or so distinct TCRbeta sequences. TCRdb's table, derived via immunoSEQ multiplex PCR, lists solely in-frame clones and lacks some. V and J calls and clone size are as listed in that table; D and trimming were resolved from the DNA. The sample holds about 57,000 clones, roughly 80% seen once. The CDR3 covers 15 residues. The V gene's germline CDR1 is MNHEY and CDR2 SMNVEV (reference sequence). V was pared by 6 bases and J by 6 bases, with 15 bases between.

This sequence was found in an adult in good health and CMV-seronegative. This chain links TRBV27 with TRBJ1-6; D may be TRBD1 (6 bases). Sequenced material: memory CD4+ T cells from blood. CDR3 nucleotides: TGTGCCAGCAGAATGGACAGATCTGGTAATTCACCCCTCCACTTT. Translation: CASRMDRSGNSPLHF.